One sample yielded the 6 T cell receptor beta chains listed below, sequenced in a study of response to subunit inactivated influenza vaccine. One entry per CDR3 protein results from TCRdb running MiXCR on the RT-PCR reads. The profile covers about 700,000 distinct CDR3 sequences, with over 11% appearing a single time and roughly 6.4% taken by the ten largest. The sequencing used PBMCs from blood, collected less than 15 days before vaccination. All receptors come from a man aged 45-60 years who received an inactivated influenza vaccine.

This clonotype was found a few times. The chain employs TRBV11-2 and TRBJ2-3; TRBD1 is a possible D gene (6 bases). CDR1 is SGHAT, CDR2 FQNNGV, per germline. The CDR3 runs 14 residues. The germline V and J ends were trimmed by 3 bases and 3 bases, with 10 bases remaining between them. CDR3 in DNA: TGTGCCAGCAGCTTTAAAGGACAGACAGATACGCAGTATTTT. Its protein is CASSFKGQTDTQYF.

A few counts support this clonotype. The gene calls are TRBV7-9 and TRBJ1-5; D is ambiguous. There are 13 residues in the CDR3. Deletions cut 1 base from V and 7 bases from J, with 8 bases between. The germline V gene has CDR1 SEHNR and CDR2 FQNEAQ (reference sequence). This CDR3 is CASSLGNAQPQHF. The CDR3, as DNA: TGTGCCAGCAGCTTAGGAAATGCCCAGCCCCAGCATTTT.

This clonotype was seen more than once but under ten times. The chain links TRBV12-3 or TRBV12-4 to TRBJ2-3, with D possibly matching TRBD2 (5 bases). V lost 3 bases, J lost 2 bases, and 21 bases lay in between. This CDR3 comprises 18 residues. The CDR3, as DNA: TGTGCCAGCAGTTTTTTACGGCCGAGGGTTCGGGACACAGATACGCAGTATTTT. Translation gives CASSFLRPRVRDTDTQYF.

The V and J genes are TRBV12-3 or TRBV12-4 and TRBJ2-3, with D perhaps matching TRBD2 (7 bases). Trimming removed 6 bases at V and 5 bases at J, with 18 bases between. This CDR3 has 15 amino acids. In DNA form, the CDR3 reads TGTGCCAGCAGCCCCACCGGGGGGCAGTTAGATACGCAGTATTTT. It specifies CASSPTGGQLDTQYF.

V usage is TRBV7-2 and J usage is TRBJ2-3; TRBD2 is a possible D gene (6 bases). V lost 1 base, J lost 2 bases, and 13 bases lay in between. The germline V gene encodes CDR1 SGHTA and CDR2 FQGNSA. There are 16 residues in the CDR3. Here the CDR3 DNA reads TGTGCCAGCAGCTTAGTGGGTAGCGGAGTCACAGATACGCAGTATTTT. This encodes CASSLVGSGVTDTQYF.

This clonotype was picked up many times. This sequence joins TRBV7-2 and TRBJ1-1, with 7 positions matching TRBD1. J gave up 6 bases and V 6 bases, and 7 bases lay outside the gene matches. Germline V gene lookup returns CDR1 SGHTA and CDR2 FQGNSA. This CDR3 spans 13 amino acids. CDR3 in amino acids: CASRLTGRPEAFF. The CDR3 DNA reads TGTGCCAGCAGATTGACAGGGAGGCCTGAAGCTTTCTTT.